The TCR beta chain described here comes from a study of vaccination and CD4 T cells after COVID-19. The wider study: The convalescents, six males and four females, included two who were Hispanic. Overlapping spike peptides served as the stimulus for the cells. These peptides came from SARS-CoV-2 and from the common cold coronaviruses HCoV-NL63, HCoV-OC43 and HCoV-229E.

Indicated treatment: approximately 9-day PBMC culture with coronavirus spike peptide pools or control peptides (ViraFEST assay). Wells that each held roughly 2 million PBMCs were cultured with roughly 9.5 IU/ml IL-2 and approximately 10 ug/ml peptide pools. The Oncomine TCR Beta short-read assay generated sequence data from the DNA of cultured CD4+ T cells. DNA came from CD4+ T cells after culture. Each CDR3 protein is one row after TCRdb ran MiXCR on the PCR reads. This sample carries some 11,000 distinct CDR3 sequences, approximately 45% of them seen once, and the ten largest clones take 15% to 17%. V lost 8 bases, J lost 7 bases, and 26 bases lay in between. Germline lookup yields CDR1 LGHNA and CDR2 YNFKEQ. This CDR3 contains 16 residues. This clonotype was observed a handful of times. What it recognizes is unknown.

Material: CD4+ T cells from blood, cultured in vitro. The sequence came from a human donor who had recovered from COVID-19. The chain recombines TRBV4-2 with TRBJ1-1; perhaps TRBD1 as D (5 bases). CDR3 DNA sequence: TGTGCCAGCGGTCGAACGGAGGCAGGGCTTGAGATTGAAGCTTTCTTT. Translated, it gives CASGRTEAGLEIEAFF.